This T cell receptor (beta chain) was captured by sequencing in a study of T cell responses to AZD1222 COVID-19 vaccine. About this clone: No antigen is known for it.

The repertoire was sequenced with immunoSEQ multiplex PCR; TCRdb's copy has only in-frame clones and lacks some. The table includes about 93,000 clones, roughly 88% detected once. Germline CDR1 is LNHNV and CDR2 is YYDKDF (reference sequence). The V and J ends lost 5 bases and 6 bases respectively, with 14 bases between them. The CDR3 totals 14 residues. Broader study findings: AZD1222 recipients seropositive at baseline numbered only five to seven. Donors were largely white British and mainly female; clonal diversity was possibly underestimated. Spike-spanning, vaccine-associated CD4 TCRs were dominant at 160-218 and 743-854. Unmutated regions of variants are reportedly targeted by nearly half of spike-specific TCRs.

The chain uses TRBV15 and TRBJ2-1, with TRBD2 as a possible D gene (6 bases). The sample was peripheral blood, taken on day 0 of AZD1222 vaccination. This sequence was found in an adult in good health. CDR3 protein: CATSPRLGGNEQFF. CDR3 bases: TGTGCCACCAGCCCGAGACTCGGGGGCAATGAGCAGTTCTTC.